These T cell receptor beta chains were read from a single sample in a study of early T cells in non-severe SARS-CoV-2 infection. TCRdb fed the 5' RACE reads into MiXCR, producing one record per CDR3 protein. Found here are around 67,000 distinct CDR3 sequences, around a tenth of them singletons; the top ten hold roughly 3.8%. The specimen sequenced was whole blood. The receptors stem from an adult who was a healthcare worker with PCR-confirmed SARS-CoV-2 infection or an uninfected control (not recorded which). Both conserved end residues are part of each CDR3. The order of the fields is D gene, J gene, V gene, clone size, CDR3 DNA, CDR3 protein. A D gene is named only where the DNA matches it firmly. Clone size is given for some rows only: seen once, a few or many times, or a class if the clone is expanded.

>-|TRBJ2-5|TRBV29-1|-
TGCAGCGTTGTAGCAGGGGGGCAAGAGACCCAGTACTTC
CSVVAGGQETQYF
>-|TRBJ2-7|TRBV14|many
TGTGCCAGCAGCCGGACTGCCTCCTACGAGCAGTACTTC
CASSRTASYEQYF
>TRBD2|TRBJ2-5|TRBV14|many
TGTGCCAGCAGCCAATGGGGACTAGCGGGGGGACAAGAGACCCAGTACTTC
CASSQWGLAGGQETQYF
>-|TRBJ2-7|TRBV29-1|-
TGCAGCGTTGAAGATCAGACAGCTGAGCAGTACTTC
CSVEDQTAEQYF
>TRBD1|TRBJ1-1|TRBV7-9|many
TGTGCCAGCAGCTTAAAGGGACAGGGCCAAAGGGTAGGGACTGAAGCTTTCTTT
CASSLKGQGQRVGTEAFF
>-|TRBJ2-3|TRBV14|many
TGTGCCAGCAGCCAAGATACGACGGTACTCACAGATACGCAGTATTTT
CASSQDTTVLTDTQYF
>-|TRBJ2-3|TRBV6-5|many
TGTGCCAGCAGTTACTCTCAGGGCAGAGGGGATACGCAGTATTTT
CASSYSQGRGDTQYF
>-|TRBJ1-6|TRBV4-1|-
TGCGCCAGCAGCCAAGAAAGGGCTGGCTTTTCACCCCTCCACTTT
CASSQERAGFSPLHF
>-|TRBJ2-3|TRBV12-3/TRBV12-4|-
TGTGCCAGCAGTACGGGGCCCAATCTTAGCACAGATACGCAGTATTTT
CASSTGPNLSTDTQYF
>TRBD2|TRBJ2-1|TRBV10-3|many
TGTGCCACCCGAGCGGGAGTTCATAATGAGCAGTTCTTC
CATRAGVHNEQFF